This TCR beta chain is drawn from a study of kidney transplant recipient with SARS-CoV-2 infection (dated by TCRdb to the early 2020s). This clonotype was seen many times. Its antigen target is currently unknown. No qualities accompany the bases; no much larger clone lies one base away. The germline V gene gives CDR1 as SNHLY and CDR2 as FYNNEI. V is shortened by 1 base, J by 8 bases, and the region joining them spans 11 bases. The CDR3 numbers 13 residues from cysteine through phenylalanine. Only the CDR3 region is kept as DNA, spanning 39 bases read in frame from base 1. The sample's time point label, decoded: pre-pandemic baseline sample and day 111 after first positive SARS-CoV-2 test. Sequencing instrument: Illumina MiSeq. Profiling of the peripheral T cell repertoire was carried out for human TCRbeta genes. In the authors' own workflow: To account for variability over time, differences in clonotype abundance were tested using beta-binomial modelling. Expanded clonotypes were screened against the ImmuneCODE reference database of SARS-CoV-2-associated TCRs and were mapped to viral genome regions. Additional analyses of the repertoire looked at TRBV gene usage, CDR3 length, CDR3 amino acid overlap between time points, clonotype abundance distributions and Jaccard similarity. The public reads were reprocessed in TCRdb via fastp at Q25 and MiXCR, keeping in-frame beta chains. Entries that share a CDR3 protein sequence are merged under the most common genes and DNA. In this record, the V and J calls reflect TCRdb's handling and not the investigators' own analysis. The sample profile shows 250,000 or so distinct CDR3 sequences; more than 25% of them were found once. Of the sample, less than 8.5% falls within the top ten clones.

This TCR came from a male patient aged 30 to 39 who had COVID-19 and was a kidney transplant recipient. A transplant means some T cells may be of graft donor rather than patient origin. The source was a blood sample, collected at baseline and around day 110 from a kidney transplant recipient. Recombination connected TRBV2 to TRBJ1-1, with no D gene named confidently. The bases are TGTGCCAGCAGTGAAGGGATGATTCGGGAAGCTTTCTTT. Translated, it gives CASSEGMIREAFF.